The 12 T cell receptor beta chains reported below all come from one sample, sequenced in a study of Graves' ophthalmopathy and Graves' hyperthyroidism. RNA transcripts served as template for amplifying TCR beta CDR3 sequences. HTBI primers primed a first-round RT-PCR, and a second-round multiplex PCR followed. MiXCR was run by TCRdb on the multiplex PCR reads, yielding one entry per CDR3 protein. This table has around 670,000 distinct CDR3 sequences, roughly 40% appearing once. The sequencing input was peripheral blood. The receptors come from an adult man with Graves' ophthalmopathy.

A word on this clonotype: With a much larger clone just one base away, this may be a read error. The chain links TRBV6-6 to TRBJ2-7; no definite D call. This CDR3 contains 11 residues. CDR1 MNHNY and CDR2 SVGAGI come from the germline V gene (reference sequence). CDR3 region: CAGSYLDEQYF. The DNA for the CDR3 is TGTGCCGGCAGTTACTTGGACGAGCAGTACTTC.

This clonotype was seen a few times. Sequence at one end of the junction differs from germline and may be a read error. This chain connects TRBV19 to TRBJ1-3; 9 nucleotides align to TRBD1. The CDR3 length is 16 residues. Per germline, CDR1 LNHDA and CDR2 SQIVND (reference sequence). The CDR3 DNA is TGTGTCAGTATGGACAGGGGCGCACCCTCTGGAAACACCATATATTTT. The encoded protein is CVSMDRGAPSGNTIYF. The complete variable domain, with remaining parts taken from reference TRBV19 and TRBJ1-3, reads DGGITQSPKYLFRKEGQNVTLSCEQNLNHDAMYWYRQDPGQGLRLIYYSQIVNDFQKGDIAEGYSVSREKKESFPLTVTSAQKNPTAFYLCVSMDRGAPSGNTIYFGEGSWLTVV.

This clonotype showed up many times. V is TRBV20-1 and J is TRBJ2-7; 8 positions agree with TRBD1. Germline-derived CDR1 and CDR2 are DFQATT and SNEGSKA (reference sequence). The CDR3 has 13 amino acids. V was pared by 5 bases and J by 6 bases, with 9 bases of the junction left unmatched. CDR3 bases: TGCAGTGCTGGGAGGACAGGGTCGGGCGAGCAGTACTTC. Translation: CSAGRTGSGEQYF.

This clonotype was recorded many times. V and J are TRBV5-5 and TRBJ2-7; D might be TRBD1 or TRBD2, each matching 5 bases. With 0 bases removed from V and 3 bases from J, the gap between germline ends came to 10 bases. The CDR3 has 14 residues. Germline CDR1 and CDR2: SGHKS and YYEKEE (reference sequence). The CDR3 region is CASSLVGEIYEQYF. CDR3 sequence (DNA): TGTGCCAGCAGCTTGGTAGGGGAGATCTACGAGCAGTACTTC.

There are a few counts of this clonotype. The rearrangement joins TRBV7-9 to TRBJ1-2; D is possibly TRBD1 (5 bases). Trimming left V 3 bases short and J 4 bases short, with 12 bases between. CDR3 length: 14 residues. The germline V gene encodes CDR1 SEHNR and CDR2 FQNEAQ (reference sequence). The CDR3 protein is CASSLGRLTYGYTF. The CDR3 region has the DNA TGTGCCAGCAGCTTGGGACGCTTAACCTATGGCTACACCTTC.

This clonotype came up many times. The chain's CDR3 is CASSLEQFSGYTF. CDR3 coding DNA: TGTGCCAGCAGCTTAGAACAGTTCTCTGGCTACACCTTC. The rearrangement uses TRBV7-9 and TRBJ1-2; D uncertain. CDR3 length: 13 amino acids. With 1 base removed from V and 7 bases from J, the gap between germline ends came to 10 bases. Germline loops: CDR1 SEHNR, CDR2 FQNEAQ (reference sequence). Variable domain in full (rest from reference TRBV7-9 and TRBJ1-2): DTGVSQNPRHKITKRGQNVTFRCDPISEHNRLYWYRQTLGQGPEFLTYFQNEAQLEKSRLLSDRFSAERPKGSFSTLEIQRTEQGDSAMYLCASSLEQFSGYTFGSGTRLTVV.

The sample holds many counts of this clonotype. One end of the junction is discordant with germline, which a read error may explain. CDR3: CASREDGYTF. CDR3 sequence (DNA): TGTGCCAGCAGAGAAGATGGCTACACCTTC. J is TRBJ1-2 and V is TRBV6-1; D call uncertain. Looked up from germline, CDR1 is MNHNS and CDR2 is SASEGT. The CDR3 sequence is 10 residues long.

This clonotype was observed many times. The rearrangement joins TRBV11-2 to TRBJ1-2; D is uncertain. Germline V gene data show CDR1 as SGHAT and CDR2 as FQNNGV. Trimming left V 5 bases short and J 0 bases short, with 13 bases between. The CDR3 runs 15 residues. The CDR3 sequence is CASSQASTPNYGYTF. CDR3 nucleotide sequence: TGTGCCAGCAGCCAAGCCTCGACACCTAACTATGGCTACACCTTC.

The table lists this clonotype with a few counts. This chain connects TRBV10-3 to TRBJ2-5, with 9 bases matching TRBD2. Germline CDR1 and CDR2: ENHRY and SYGVKD. The CDR3 is 16 amino acids. The V segment lost 10 bases and the J segment 1 base; nucleotides outside the gene matches: 13. The CDR3 is CASSPAERGAQETQYF. DNA for the CDR3: TGTGCCAGCAGCCCCGCTGAGCGGGGGGCCCAAGAGACCCAGTACTTC.

A few counts support this clonotype. J is TRBJ2-5 and V is TRBV19; 7 bases line up with TRBD2. This CDR3 is 16 amino acids long. J was trimmed by 5 bases and V by 3 bases; bases with no gene match: 12. The germline V gene encodes CDR1 LNHDA and CDR2 SQIVND (reference sequence). CDR3 nucleotides: TGTGCCAGTAGTATCACCCCGTCGGGGGGTGGGGAGACCCAGTACTTC. Protein sequence: CASSITPSGGGETQYF.

The table lists this clonotype with many counts. The chain is built from TRBV7-9 and TRBJ2-2; D is unclear. V was pared by 9 bases and J by 2 bases, with 10 bases between. CDR1 is SEHNR and CDR2 is FQNEAQ in the germline V gene (reference sequence). The CDR3 runs to 13 residues. In DNA form, the CDR3 reads TGTGCCAGTAGCACGGCCAACACCGGGGAGCTGTTTTTT. Its translation is CASSTANTGELFF. The whole variable domain, filled in from reference TRBV7-9 and TRBJ2-2, reads DTGVSQNPRHKITKRGQNVTFRCDPISEHNRLYWYRQTLGQGPEFLTYFQNEAQLEKSRLLSDRFSAERPKGSFSTLEIQRTEQGDSAMYLCASSTANTGELFFGEGSRLTVL.

The chain employs TRBV19 and TRBJ1-6; 9 bases map to TRBD1. Germline V gives CDR1 LNHDA, CDR2 SQIVND (reference sequence). V dropped 6 bases and J dropped 9; count of bases not matched to a gene: 6. The CDR3 covers 14 residues. The CDR3 loop is CASSRDREGSPLHF. In DNA, the CDR3 is TGTGCCAGTAGCCGGGACAGGGAAGGTTCACCCCTCCACTTT.